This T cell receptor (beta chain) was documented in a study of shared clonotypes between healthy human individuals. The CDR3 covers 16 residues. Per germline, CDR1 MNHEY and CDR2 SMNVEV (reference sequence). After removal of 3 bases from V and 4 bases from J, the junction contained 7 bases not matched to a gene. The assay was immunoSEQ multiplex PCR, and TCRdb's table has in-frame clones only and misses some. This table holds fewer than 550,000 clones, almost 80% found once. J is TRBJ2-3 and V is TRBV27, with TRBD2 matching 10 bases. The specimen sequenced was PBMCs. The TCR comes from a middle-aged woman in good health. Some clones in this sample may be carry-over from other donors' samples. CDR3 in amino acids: CASSFYLAGEADTQYF. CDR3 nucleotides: TGTGCCAGCAGTTTCTATCTAGCGGGAGAAGCAGATACGCAGTATTTT.